This paragraph covers one TCR beta chain sequence. In germline, CDR1 is SGHTS, CDR2 YDEGEE. V lost 6 bases and J lost 8, with 17 bases in between. This CDR3 is 13 amino acids long. The record originates from a study of blood T cell repertoires in COVID-19. The repertoire was sequenced with immunoSEQ multiplex PCR; TCRdb's copy has only in-frame clones and lacks some. The profile shows fewer than 250,000 clones, around 86% of them singletons. Material: peripheral blood. The J gene is TRBJ1-2, the V gene TRBV5-8; possible D gene TRBD1, 5 bases. The receptor was isolated from an older woman who had recovered from COVID-19. CDR3 in amino acids: CASTRTAGRGYTF. The CDR3 nucleotides read TGTGCCAGCACTCGGACCGCGGGGCGAGGCTACACCTTC.